Each of the 5 T cell receptor beta chains below was sequenced from the same sample in a study of T-cell reconstitution after alpha-beta-depleted transplantation in children. As it was prepared, the TCRbeta library received unique molecular identifiers. TCRdb redid the calling of the PCR reads with MiXCR, one entry per CDR3 protein. The sample contains 250,000 to 350,000 distinct CDR3 sequences, almost 10% of which appear only once. Material: PBMCs from the stem cell graft donor, obtained from the stem cell graft. These receptors originate from a human donor who donated a stem cell graft to a child with SCID.

The chain joins TRBV25-1 to TRBJ2-4; D might be TRBD1 or TRBD2, each matching 5 bases. CDR3 length: 15 amino acids. CDR1 is MGHDK, CDR2 SYGVNS, per germline. V was cut by 4 bases and J by 6 bases, with 16 bases left in between. This CDR3 is CASSGGWGRGNIQYF. As DNA, the CDR3 is TGTGCCAGCAGTGGCGGGTGGGGCAGAGGAAACATTCAGTACTTC.

This clonotype was picked up many times. The chain uses TRBV6-4 and TRBJ2-1; tentatively, D is TRBD2 (5 bases). Trimming shortened V by 5 bases and J by 5 bases, and 13 bases separated the two germline ends. The CDR3 runs 14 residues. Germline V gene lookup returns CDR1 MRHNA and CDR2 SNTAGT. The CDR3 DNA follows: TGTGCCAGCAGTCTCAGGACTGAAGACAATGAGCAGTTCTTC. Encoded protein: CASSLRTEDNEQFF.

V is TRBV10-2 and J is TRBJ2-3; TRBD1 is a possible D gene (6 bases). In germline, CDR1 is WSHSY, CDR2 SAAADI. The CDR3 spans 15 residues. V was shortened by 8 bases and J by 3 bases, with 18 bases between the two germline ends. CDR3 sequence: CASGAMGATTDTQYF. The CDR3 nucleotides are TGCGCCAGCGGGGCGATGGGGGCGACGACAGATACGCAGTATTTT.

This clonotype was found many times. The chain recombines TRBV25-1 with TRBJ1-1; 8 nucleotides agree with TRBD1. In germline, CDR1 is MGHDK, CDR2 SYGVNS. CDR3 size: 13 residues. V lost 6 bases and J lost 2; bases outside the gene matches: 2. As DNA, the CDR3 is TGTGCCAGCAGAGGACAGGGAAACACTGAAGCTTTCTTT. Amino acids: CASRGQGNTEAFF. Based on the CDR3 plus reference TRBV25-1 and TRBJ1-1, the full variable domain is EADIYQTPRYLVIGTGKKITLECSQTMGHDKMYWYQQDPGMELHLIHYSYGVNSTEKGDLSSESTVSRIRTEHFPLTLESARPSHTSQYLCASRGQGNTEAFFGQGTRLTVV.

The chain links TRBV27 to TRBJ2-7, with 9 bases identical to TRBD1. The junction had 8 bases not matched to a gene; V was cut back by 5 bases and J by 6 bases. The CDR3 has 14 residues. Germline values: CDR1 MNHEY, CDR2 SMNVEV (reference sequence). CDR3 DNA: TGTGCCAGCAGTAAACAGGGGGCAGGGGTCGAGCAGTACTTC. Amino acid sequence: CASSKQGAGVEQYF.